This T cell receptor beta chain is from a study of identical twins. A note on this clonotype: Its antigen is unknown.

Each CDR3 protein is one row after TCRdb ran MiXCR on the 5' RACE reads. This sample carries under 500,000 distinct CDR3 sequences, 13% to 15% of them seen once, and the ten largest clones take 0.95% to 1%. Study-wide findings and caveats: The analysis was cross-sectional rather than longitudinal within donors. Beta out-of-frame sequences showed weaker excess sharing between twins.

These data were also reused for a study on yellow fever vaccine responses in identical twins.

The sequenced sample consisted of CD4+ T cells sorted from blood. The TCR was taken from a woman between 18 and 29 years old in good health.

This CDR3 reads CATSKGLAGPGELFF. CDR3 DNA sequence: TGTGCCACCAGCAAGGGACTAGCGGGACCCGGGGAGCTGTTTTTT. The chain uses TRBV15 and TRBJ2-2; 13 bases fit TRBD2. CDR1 and CDR2 (germline): LNHNV, YYDKDF (reference sequence). The CDR3 runs 15 residues. V gave up 4 bases and J gave up 6 bases; unmatched junction bases: 2.